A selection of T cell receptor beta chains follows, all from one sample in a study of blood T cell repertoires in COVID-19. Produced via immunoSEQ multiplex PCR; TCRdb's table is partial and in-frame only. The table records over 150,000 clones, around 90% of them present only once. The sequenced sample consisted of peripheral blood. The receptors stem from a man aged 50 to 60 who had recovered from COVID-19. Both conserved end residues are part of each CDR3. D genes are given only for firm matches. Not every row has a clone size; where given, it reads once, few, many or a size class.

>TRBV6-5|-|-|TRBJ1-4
TGTGCCAGCAGTTACTCGGGGGCGCGGTCAGAAAAACTGTTTTTT
CASSYSGARSEKLFF
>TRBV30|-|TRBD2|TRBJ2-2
TGTGCCTGGACCAACAAGGGGAGGGGAGGCACCGGGGAGCTGTTTTTT
CAWTNKGRGGTGELFF
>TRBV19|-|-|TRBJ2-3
TGTGCCAGTAGTATAGATGGACAGAGGGACACAGATACGCAGTATTTT
CASSIDGQRDTDTQYF
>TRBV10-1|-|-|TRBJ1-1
TGCGCCAGCAGAGACGGGACTGACAAAGCTTTCTTT
CASRDGTDKAFF
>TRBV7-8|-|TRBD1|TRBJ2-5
TGTGCCAGCAGCGGACCAGGGGGTGGAGAGACCCAGTACTTC
CASSGPGGGETQYF
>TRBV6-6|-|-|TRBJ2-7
TGTGCCAGCAGCCGACAAAACTCAGGGGGGAGCTCCTACGAGCAGTACTTC
CASSRQNSGGSSYEQYF
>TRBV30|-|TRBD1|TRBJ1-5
TGTGCCTGGAGTTACGGACAGGGACATCAGCCCCAGCATTTT
CAWSYGQGHQPQHF
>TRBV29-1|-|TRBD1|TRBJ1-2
TGCAGCGACCTTGACAGGGGGCCGCTTAATGGCTACACCTTC
CSDLDRGPLNGYTF
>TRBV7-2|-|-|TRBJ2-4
TGTGCCAGCAGCTTAGTAGCTAGTAGACAGTTGGCCGAAAACATTCAGTACTTC
CASSLVASRQLAENIQYF
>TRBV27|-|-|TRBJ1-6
TGTGCCAGCAGTTTTCAGATTGGGAGAGCCTATAATTCACCCCTCCACTTT
CASSFQIGRAYNSPLHF
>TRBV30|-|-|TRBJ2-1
TGTGCCTGGAACCCTCAGGCGAGCTCCTACAATGAGCAGTTCTTC
CAWNPQASSYNEQFF
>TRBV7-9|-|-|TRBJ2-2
TGTGCCAGCAGCTCAGGACTACCCAACACCGGGGAGCTGTTTTTT
CASSSGLPNTGELFF
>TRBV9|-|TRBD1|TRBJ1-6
TGTGCCAGCAGCGTAGACCCGCCGGGACAGGGCGGTTCACCCCTCCACTTT
CASSVDPPGQGGSPLHF
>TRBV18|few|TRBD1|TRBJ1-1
TGTGCCAGCTCACCATCAGGGCCAGGGGGAACGACTGAAGCTTTCTTT
CASSPSGPGGTTEAFF
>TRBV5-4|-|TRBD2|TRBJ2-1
TGTGCCAGCAGCCTAAAAAGCGGGGGGGCCGTTAATGAGCAGTTCTTC
CASSLKSGGAVNEQFF
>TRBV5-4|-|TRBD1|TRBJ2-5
TGTGCCAGCAGCTTGGACAGGGGTTCTGAGACCCAGTACTTC
CASSLDRGSETQYF
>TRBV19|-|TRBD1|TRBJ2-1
TGTGCCAGTAGTAAAGGACAGGTGACCTACAATGAGCAGTTCTTC
CASSKGQVTYNEQFF
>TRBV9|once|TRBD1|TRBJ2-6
TGTGCCAGCAGCCACCGACAGGGGACCGGGGCCAACGTCCTGACTTTC
CASSHRQGTGANVLTF
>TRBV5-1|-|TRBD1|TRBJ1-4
TGCGCCAGCAGCGGGTCCGGGACAGGGAACGAAAAACTGTTTTTT
CASSGSGTGNEKLFF
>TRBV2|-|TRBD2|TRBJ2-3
TGTGCCAGCAGCGAATATCCGACTAGCGGGATTCGGGCAGATACGCAGTATTTT
CASSEYPTSGIRADTQYF